This is a list of T cell receptor beta chains from one sample in a study of blood T cell repertoires in COVID-19. Using immunoSEQ multiplex PCR, the repertoire was profiled, and TCRdb retains in-frame clones only, with some absent. The table has about 150,000 clones, roughly 89% seen once. Source material: peripheral blood. The receptors originated from a man aged 60 to 75 with active or convalescent COVID-19. The conserved cysteine and the conserved F or W are not part of the CDR3 here. Clone size is given for some rows only: seen once, a few or many times, or a class if the clone is expanded.

CDR3 protein: ASSVGLVSYNSPLH
clone size: NA
J gene: TRBJ1-6
V gene: TRBV9

CDR3 protein: ASSPRGRADEQY
clone size: few
J gene: TRBJ2-7
V gene: TRBV27

CDR3 protein: ASGGDQPQH
clone size: once
J gene: TRBJ1-5
V gene: TRBV12-3/TRBV12-4

CDR3 protein: ASSEGNRNTEAF
clone size: once
J gene: TRBJ1-1
V gene: TRBV6-1

CDR3 protein: ASSPRKGENEQY
clone size: once
J gene: TRBJ2-7
V gene: TRBV18

CDR3 protein: ASIYGQGTEKLF
clone size: NA
J gene: TRBJ1-4
V gene: TRBV2

CDR3 protein: ASSPFREMNTEAF
clone size: NA
J gene: TRBJ1-1
V gene: TRBV18

CDR3 protein: ASSSGSSGGTNTQY
clone size: once
J gene: TRBJ2-3
V gene: TRBV5-1

CDR3 protein: SASDGQGDWNEQF
clone size: NA
J gene: TRBJ2-1
V gene: TRBV20-1

CDR3 protein: ASSFQGSTYEQY
clone size: NA
J gene: TRBJ2-7
V gene: TRBV5-4

CDR3 protein: ATWSGGEKPGANVLT
clone size: NA
J gene: TRBJ2-6
V gene: TRBV7-9

CDR3 protein: ASTGGHGYT
clone size: NA
J gene: TRBJ1-2
V gene: TRBV28

CDR3 protein: ASSAYSGNYYNEQF
clone size: NA
J gene: TRBJ2-1
V gene: TRBV9

CDR3 protein: ASSPQGALVTGELF
clone size: NA
J gene: TRBJ2-2
V gene: TRBV18

CDR3 protein: ASSPPEAVPTDTQY
clone size: NA
J gene: TRBJ2-3
V gene: TRBV28

CDR3 protein: ARSLLAGGNEQY
clone size: NA
J gene: TRBJ2-7
V gene: TRBV7-5

CDR3 protein: ASSMNRNEKLF
clone size: NA
J gene: TRBJ1-4
V gene: TRBV19

CDR3 protein: ASSLAAGGAGNTIY
clone size: NA
J gene: TRBJ1-3
V gene: TRBV5-1

CDR3 protein: ASGSLDTGETNQPQH
clone size: few
J gene: TRBJ1-5
V gene: TRBV19

CDR3 protein: ASSQPEAYGYT
clone size: NA
J gene: TRBJ1-2
V gene: TRBV18

CDR3 protein: ASSPDSTRGTQY
clone size: NA
J gene: TRBJ2-5
V gene: TRBV5-6

CDR3 protein: ASSPPLAGGRTGELF
clone size: NA
J gene: TRBJ2-2
V gene: TRBV18

CDR3 protein: ASSHYTSGRHIQY
clone size: NA
J gene: TRBJ2-4
V gene: TRBV3-1/TRBV3-2

CDR3 protein: ASLGLAAGDTQY
clone size: NA
J gene: TRBJ2-3
V gene: TRBV2

CDR3 protein: ASSPGWREGGAAAYGYT
clone size: NA
J gene: TRBJ1-2
V gene: TRBV7-2

CDR3 protein: ATSRGSSFYNSPLH
clone size: NA
J gene: TRBJ1-6
V gene: TRBV15

CDR3 protein: ASSTRGGNTGELF
clone size: NA
J gene: TRBJ2-2
V gene: TRBV19

CDR3 protein: ASSERGTSYGYT
clone size: NA
J gene: TRBJ1-2
V gene: TRBV6-1

CDR3 protein: ASSVGGGTYNEQF
clone size: NA
J gene: TRBJ2-1
V gene: TRBV2

CDR3 protein: ASSFGSLYEQY
clone size: NA
J gene: TRBJ2-7
V gene: TRBV12-3/TRBV12-4

CDR3 protein: ASRGTGAEAF
clone size: NA
J gene: TRBJ1-1
V gene: TRBV28

CDR3 protein: AWNAVGRGARDTQY
clone size: NA
J gene: TRBJ2-3
V gene: TRBV30

CDR3 protein: ASSIDLTREQPQH
clone size: many
J gene: TRBJ1-5
V gene: TRBV19

CDR3 protein: ASSLGQIYQPQH
clone size: NA
J gene: TRBJ1-5
V gene: TRBV28

CDR3 protein: ASSLWGSNNEQF
clone size: once
J gene: TRBJ2-1
V gene: TRBV28

CDR3 protein: AWRGPGTGYSPLH
clone size: NA
J gene: TRBJ1-6
V gene: TRBV30

CDR3 protein: ASNRYSNYGYT
clone size: NA
J gene: TRBJ1-2
V gene: TRBV23-1

CDR3 protein: ASSPPEKRANNEQF
clone size: NA
J gene: TRBJ2-1
V gene: TRBV18

CDR3 protein: ASRRQGVEKLF
clone size: NA
J gene: TRBJ1-4
V gene: TRBV5-6

CDR3 protein: ASSPPRGASDTQY
clone size: NA
J gene: TRBJ2-3
V gene: TRBV7-8

CDR3 protein: ASSYSMADQETQY
clone size: NA
J gene: TRBJ2-5
V gene: TRBV6-2/TRBV6-3

CDR3 protein: ATSQGDYGYT
clone size: NA
J gene: TRBJ1-2
V gene: TRBV15

CDR3 protein: SARDPYP
clone size: NA
J gene: TRBJ1-2
V gene: TRBV20-1